The present T cell receptor beta chain was sequenced within a study of cytomegalovirus exposure and HLA in healthy donors. Turning to this clone: Its matching antigen is unknown.

The donors were part of the validation cohort of 95 to 150 subjects. That cohort was separate from the first cohort, which comprised some 670 subjects. Data came from immunoSEQ multiplex PCR; TCRdb stores just in-frame clones and leaves some out. The data show over 110,000 clones, around nine tenths seen once. Whole-study results and caveats: Altogether, about 160 TCR beta chains were recorded as cytomegalovirus-associated. TCR sequences were mostly rare, though some public TCRs occurred in many donors.

CDR3 length: 12 amino acids. V dropped 8 bases and J dropped 4 bases, with 11 bases sitting between them. Germline-derived CDR1 and CDR2 are SNHLY and FYNNEI. The receptor's source is a man between 18 and 35 years old in good health and CMV-seropositive. V is TRBV2 and J is TRBJ1-2; D unclear. Material: PBMCs. The CDR3 is CASQQGSYGYTF. The DNA of the CDR3 is TGTGCCAGCCAACAAGGGAGCTATGGCTACACCTTC.